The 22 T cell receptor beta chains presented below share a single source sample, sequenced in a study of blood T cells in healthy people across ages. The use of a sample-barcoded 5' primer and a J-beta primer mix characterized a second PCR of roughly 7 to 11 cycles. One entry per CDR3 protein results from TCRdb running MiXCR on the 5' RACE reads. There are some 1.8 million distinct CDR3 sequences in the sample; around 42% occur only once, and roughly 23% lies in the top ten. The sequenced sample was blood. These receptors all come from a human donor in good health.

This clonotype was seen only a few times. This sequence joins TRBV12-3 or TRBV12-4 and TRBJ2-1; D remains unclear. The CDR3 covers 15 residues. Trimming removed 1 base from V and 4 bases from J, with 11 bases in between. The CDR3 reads CASSLGAVGYNEQFF. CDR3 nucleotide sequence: TGTGCCAGCAGTTTAGGGGCAGTGGGTTACAATGAGCAGTTCTTC.

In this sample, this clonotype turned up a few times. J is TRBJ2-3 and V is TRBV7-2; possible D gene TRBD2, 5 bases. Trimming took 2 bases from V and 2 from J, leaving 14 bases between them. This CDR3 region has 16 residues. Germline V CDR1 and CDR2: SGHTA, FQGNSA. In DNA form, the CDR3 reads TGTGCCAGCAGCTTAAGTGTGGGCGGGTACACAGATACGCAGTATTTT. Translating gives CASSLSVGGYTDTQYF.

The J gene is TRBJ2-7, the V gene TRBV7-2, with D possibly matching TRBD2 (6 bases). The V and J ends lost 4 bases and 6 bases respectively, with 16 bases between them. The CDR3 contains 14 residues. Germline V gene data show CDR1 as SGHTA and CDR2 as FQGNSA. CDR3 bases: TGTGCCAGCAGCTCGGGACCCCCCGGGGGCGAGCAGTACTTC. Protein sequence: CASSSGPPGGEQYF.

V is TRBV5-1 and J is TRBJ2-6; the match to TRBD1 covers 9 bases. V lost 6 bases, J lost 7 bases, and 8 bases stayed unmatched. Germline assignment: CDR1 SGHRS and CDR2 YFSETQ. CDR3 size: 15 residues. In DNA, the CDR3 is TGCGCCAGCACCGGGACAGGGCAAGGCGCCAACGTCCTGACTTTC. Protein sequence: CASTGTGQGANVLTF.

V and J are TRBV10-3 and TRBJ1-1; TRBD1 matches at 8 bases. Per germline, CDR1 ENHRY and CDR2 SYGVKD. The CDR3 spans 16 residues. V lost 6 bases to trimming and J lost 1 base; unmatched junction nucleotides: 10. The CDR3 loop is CAIRTDRGSANTEAFF. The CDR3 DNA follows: TGTGCCATCAGAACCGACAGGGGATCCGCGAACACTGAAGCTTTCTTT.

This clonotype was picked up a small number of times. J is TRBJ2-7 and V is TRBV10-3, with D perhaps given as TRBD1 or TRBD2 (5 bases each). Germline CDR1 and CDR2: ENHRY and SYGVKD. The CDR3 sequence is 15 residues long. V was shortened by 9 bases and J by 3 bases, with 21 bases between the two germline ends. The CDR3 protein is CAIGTPETPHYEQYF. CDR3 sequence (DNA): TGTGCCATTGGGACCCCCGAAACCCCCCACTACGAGCAGTACTTC.

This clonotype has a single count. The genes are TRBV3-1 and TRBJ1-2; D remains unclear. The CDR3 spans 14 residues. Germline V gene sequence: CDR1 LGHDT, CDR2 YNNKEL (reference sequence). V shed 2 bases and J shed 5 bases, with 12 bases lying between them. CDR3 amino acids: CASSQMVSSYGYTF. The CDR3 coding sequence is TGTGCCAGCAGCCAAATGGTCAGTTCGTATGGCTACACCTTC.

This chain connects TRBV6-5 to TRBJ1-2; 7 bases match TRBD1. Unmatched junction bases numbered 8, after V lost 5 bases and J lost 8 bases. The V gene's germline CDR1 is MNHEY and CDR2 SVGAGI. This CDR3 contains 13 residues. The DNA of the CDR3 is TGTGCCAGCAGTCCGAGGGACAGAGAAGGCTACACCTTC. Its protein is CASSPRDREGYTF.

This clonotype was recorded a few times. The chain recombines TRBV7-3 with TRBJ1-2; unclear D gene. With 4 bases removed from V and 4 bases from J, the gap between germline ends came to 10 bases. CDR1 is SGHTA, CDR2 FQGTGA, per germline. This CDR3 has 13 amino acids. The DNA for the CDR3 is TGTGCCAGCAGCTCAAGGACCCTCTATGGCTACACCTTC. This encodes CASSSRTLYGYTF.

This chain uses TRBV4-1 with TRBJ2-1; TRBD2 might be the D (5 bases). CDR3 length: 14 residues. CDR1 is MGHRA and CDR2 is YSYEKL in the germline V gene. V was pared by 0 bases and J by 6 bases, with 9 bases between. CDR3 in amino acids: CASSQERRTNEQFF. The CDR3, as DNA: TGCGCCAGCAGCCAAGAGCGGAGGACCAATGAGCAGTTCTTC.

CDR3 protein: CATTGARDTEAFF. The CDR3 coding sequence is TGTGCCACCACAGGGGCGCGGGACACTGAAGCTTTCTTT. The chain has TRBV24-1 and TRBJ1-1; D possibly corresponds to TRBD1 (6 bases). CDR3 size: 13 residues. V lost 8 bases to trimming and J lost 3 bases, with 12 bases between them. Germline CDR1 is KGHDR and CDR2 is SFDVKD.

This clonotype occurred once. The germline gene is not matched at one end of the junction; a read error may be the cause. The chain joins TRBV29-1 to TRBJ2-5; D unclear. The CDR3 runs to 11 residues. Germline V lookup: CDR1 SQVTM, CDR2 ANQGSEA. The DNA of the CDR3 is TGCAGCGTTGAAGTACGAGAGACCCGGTACTTC. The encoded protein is CSVEVRETRYF.

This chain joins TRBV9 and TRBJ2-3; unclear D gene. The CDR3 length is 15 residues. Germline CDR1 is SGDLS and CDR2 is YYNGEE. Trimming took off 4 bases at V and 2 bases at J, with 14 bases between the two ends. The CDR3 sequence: CASSTLATLTDTQYF. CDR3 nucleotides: TGTGCCAGCAGCACCTTAGCCACTCTCACAGATACGCAGTATTTT.

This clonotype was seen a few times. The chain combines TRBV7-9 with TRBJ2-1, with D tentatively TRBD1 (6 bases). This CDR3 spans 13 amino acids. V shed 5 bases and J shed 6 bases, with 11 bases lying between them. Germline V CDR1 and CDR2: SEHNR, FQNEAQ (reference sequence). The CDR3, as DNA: TGTGCCAGCAGCGGATACAGGGTCAATGAGCAGTTCTTC. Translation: CASSGYRVNEQFF.

The CDR3 nucleotides are TGCAGTGCTAGTAGCAGAGCTAACTATGGCTACACCTTC. Its translation is CSASSRANYGYTF. The rearrangement links TRBV20-1 to TRBJ1-2, with no clear D. Trimming took 3 bases from V and 0 from J, leaving 8 bases between them. This CDR3 has 13 amino acids. From germline, CDR1 is DFQATT and CDR2 SNEGSKA (reference sequence).

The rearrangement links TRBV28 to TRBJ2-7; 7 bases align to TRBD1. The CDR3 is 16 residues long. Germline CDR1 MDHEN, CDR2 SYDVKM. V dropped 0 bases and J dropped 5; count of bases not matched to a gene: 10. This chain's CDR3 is CASSLWLGGEPNEQYF. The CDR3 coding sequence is TGTGCCAGCAGTTTATGGTTAGGGGGCGAACCCAACGAGCAGTACTTC.

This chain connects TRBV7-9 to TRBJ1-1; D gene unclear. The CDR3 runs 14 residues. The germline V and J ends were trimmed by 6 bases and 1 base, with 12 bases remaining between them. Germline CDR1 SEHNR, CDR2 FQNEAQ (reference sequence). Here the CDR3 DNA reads TGTGCCAGCAGGTGGGGTGGCCAGAACACTGAAGCTTTCTTT. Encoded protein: CASRWGGQNTEAFF.

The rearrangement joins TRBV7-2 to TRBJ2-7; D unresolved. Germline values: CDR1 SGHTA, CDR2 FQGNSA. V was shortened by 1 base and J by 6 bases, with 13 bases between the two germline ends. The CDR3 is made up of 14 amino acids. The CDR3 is CASSLVGRESEQYF. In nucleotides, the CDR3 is TGTGCCAGCAGCTTAGTTGGTAGGGAATCCGAGCAGTACTTC. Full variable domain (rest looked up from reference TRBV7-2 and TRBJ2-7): GAGVSQSPSNKVTEKGKDVELRCDPISGHTALYWYRQSLGQGLEFLIYFQGNSAPDKSGLPSDRFSAERTGGSVSTLTIQRTQQEDSAVYLCASSLVGRESEQYFGPGTRLTVT.

CDR3 amino acids: CASSPPSRGAYEQYF. CDR3 nucleotides: TGTGCCAGCTCACCACCTTCCAGAGGGGCTTACGAGCAGTACTTC. The chain links TRBV18 to TRBJ2-7, with D perhaps being TRBD1 or TRBD2 (5 bases each). The length of the CDR3 is 15 residues. The ends were cut back, 0 bases at V and 4 bases at J, with 13 bases in the middle. CDR1 and CDR2 from the germline V gene are KGHSH and LQKENI.

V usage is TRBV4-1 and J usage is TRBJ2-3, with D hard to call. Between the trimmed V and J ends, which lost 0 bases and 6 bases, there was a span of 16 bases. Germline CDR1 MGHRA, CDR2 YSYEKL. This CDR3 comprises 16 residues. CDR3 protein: CASSQDERLGWDTQYF. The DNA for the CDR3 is TGCGCCAGCAGCCAAGATGAGAGGCTAGGTTGGGATACGCAGTATTTT.

The CDR3 region is CASSPTGWETIYF. Written as DNA, the CDR3 is TGTGCCAGCAGTCCGACAGGTTGGGAGACCATATATTTT. The chain couples TRBV6-1 to TRBJ1-3; TRBD1 might be the D (6 bases). The germline V and J ends were trimmed by 5 bases and 10 bases, with 15 bases remaining between them. This CDR3 region has 13 residues. The V gene's germline CDR1 is MNHNS and CDR2 SASEGT.

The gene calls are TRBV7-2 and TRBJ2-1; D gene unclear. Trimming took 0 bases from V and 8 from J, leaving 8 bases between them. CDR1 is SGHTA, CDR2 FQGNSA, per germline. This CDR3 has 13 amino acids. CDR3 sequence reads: CASSLAWRDEQFF. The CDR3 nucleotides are TGTGCCAGCAGCTTAGCATGGCGCGATGAGCAGTTCTTC.